These T cell receptor beta chains were read from a single sample in a study of shared clonotypes between healthy human individuals. This table comes from immunoSEQ multiplex PCR, and its TCRdb copy is limited to in-frame clones, with some not included. The data hold approximately 2.5 million clones, with 93% observed a single time. The sequencing input was naive CD4+ T cells from PBMCs. These receptors were obtained from a man between 18 and 35 years old in good health. Some clones in this sample may be carry-over from other donors' samples. Both conserved end residues are part of each CDR3. A D gene is named only where the DNA matches it firmly. Size tells how often a clone was seen (once, few, many) or the class of an expanded clone, and some rows leave it out.

V	D	size	J	length	CDR3	DNA
TRBV5-1	TRBD1	NA	TRBJ2-7	14	CASSLGAGGDEQYF	TGCGCCAGCAGCTTGGGGGCAGGGGGCGACGAGCAGTACTTC
TRBV2	TRBD1	NA	TRBJ2-1	13	CAGHRGEYNEQFF	TGTGCCGGACACAGGGGGGAATACAATGAGCAGTTCTTC
TRBV2	NA	NA	TRBJ1-6	15	CASSDSGLNNSPLHF	TGTGCCAGCAGTGATTCGGGACTGAATAATTCACCCCTCCACTTT
TRBV9	TRBD2	NA	TRBJ2-2	17	CASSVGTSGSNTGELFF	TGTGCCAGCAGCGTCGGGACTAGCGGGAGTAACACCGGGGAGCTGTTTTTT
TRBV9	TRBD1	NA	TRBJ1-2	15	CASSGQDRVSGGYTF	TGTGCCAGCAGCGGCCAGGACAGGGTCTCGGGTGGCTACACCTTC
TRBV5-1	TRBD1	NA	TRBJ2-1	14	CASREPGQGNEQFF	TGCGCCAGCAGGGAACCGGGACAGGGCAATGAGCAGTTCTTC
TRBV7-2	NA	NA	TRBJ1-4	14	CASRRGATNEKLFF	TGTGCCAGCAGGAGGGGAGCAACTAATGAAAAACTGTTTTTT
TRBV19	TRBD2	NA	TRBJ2-2	18	CASSKTNSGRWNTGELFF	TGTGCCAGTAGTAAGACTAACTCCGGGAGGTGGAACACCGGGGAGCTGTTTTTT
TRBV5-1	NA	NA	TRBJ2-2	15	CASSSNTPGTGELFF	TGCGCCAGCAGTTCGAACACACCGGGCACCGGGGAGCTGTTTTTT
TRBV11-3	TRBD1	NA	TRBJ2-1	15	CASSGRDRRVDEQFF	TGTGCCAGCAGCGGACGGGACAGAAGGGTAGATGAGCAGTTCTTC
TRBV18	NA	NA	TRBJ2-5	15	CASSTSGSPGETQYF	TGTGCCAGTTCAACCAGCGGGTCCCCCGGGGAGACCCAGTACTTC
TRBV5-1	TRBD2	NA	TRBJ2-1	13	CAVTKGGDNEQFF	TGCGCCGTAACAAAGGGAGGGGACAATGAGCAGTTCTTC
TRBV19	NA	NA	TRBJ2-7	11	CASSNSYEQYF	TGTGCCAGTAGTAACAGCTACGAGCAGTACTTC
TRBV27	NA	NA	TRBJ2-7	16	CASSPGLAQSSYEQYF	TGTGCCAGCAGTCCCGGGCTAGCGCAGAGCTCCTACGAGCAGTACTTC
TRBV5-1	TRBD2	NA	TRBJ2-5	15	CASSRREEGPETQYF	TGCGCCAGCAGTCGTCGGGAGGAGGGGCCCGAGACCCAGTACTTC
TRBV18	TRBD2	NA	TRBJ2-7	15	CASSPGLAGHYEQYF	TGTGCCAGCTCGCCGGGACTAGCGGGGCACTACGAGCAGTACTTC
TRBV21-1	NA	NA	TRBJ1-2	14	CASSKVRAFYGYTF	TGTGCCAGCAGCAAAGTTAGGGCGTTCTATGGCTACACCTTC
TRBV7-9	NA	once	TRBJ1-1	15	CASRGLGASITEAFF	TGTGCCAGCAGGGGGTTGGGGGCGAGTATTACTGAAGCTTTCTTT
TRBV28	NA	NA	TRBJ1-2	11	CASSETYGYTF	TGTGCCAGCAGTGAGACCTATGGCTACACCTTC
TRBV27	NA	NA	TRBJ2-7	14	CASRVSGGRYEQYF	TGTGCCAGCAGAGTCTCGGGGGGCCGATACGAGCAGTACTTC
TRBV7-3	NA	NA	TRBJ1-2	13	CASSLGQGRGYTF	TGTGCCAGCAGCTTAGGGCAGGGTAGAGGCTACACCTTC
TRBV15	NA	NA	TRBJ1-5	13	CATSRDTHQPQHF	TGTGCCACCAGCAGGGACACCCATCAGCCCCAGCATTTT
TRBV29-1	NA	NA	TRBJ1-1	12	CSVTRDGVEAFF	TGCAGCGTTACCCGCGACGGGGTTGAAGCTTTCTTT
TRBV29-1	TRBD2	NA	TRBJ2-1	17	CSVRLWLAGGTGGEQFF	TGCAGCGTCCGACTTTGGCTAGCGGGAGGAACGGGGGGTGAGCAGTTCTTC
TRBV5-5	TRBD1	once	TRBJ2-5	14	CASNTGVLAGTQYF	TGTGCCAGCAATACAGGGGTCCTCGCGGGGACCCAGTACTTC
TRBV5-1	NA	NA	TRBJ2-7	14	CASSLAQGGREQYF	TGCGCCAGCAGCTTGGCCCAAGGAGGGCGCGAGCAGTACTTC
TRBV5-6	NA	NA	TRBJ2-2	14	CASSWRGRTGELFF	TGTGCCAGCAGCTGGAGGGGCCGGACCGGGGAGCTGTTTTTT
TRBV7-3	NA	NA	TRBJ2-1	17	CASSQTGPRSSYNEQFF	TGTGCCAGCAGCCAGACAGGTCCCCGGAGCTCCTACAATGAGCAGTTCTTC